The entry below gives a single T cell receptor (beta chain) sequence along with its context. It was with random hexamers that about 0.45 to 1 ug RNA was reverse transcribed. It was immunoSEQ multiplex PCR that amplified TCR beta CDR3 across 54 Vbeta and 13 Jbeta. TCRdb re-called the immunoSEQ multiplex PCR reads with MiXCR, one entry per CDR3 protein. Among some 190,000 distinct CDR3 sequences, approximately 94% were seen once, and the ten largest hold 0.15% to 0.2%. The patients with Susac syndrome were individuals who fulfilled the recently defined diagnostic criteria for disease that was either definite or probable. The authors negatively isolated CD8+ and CD4+ T cells and FACS-enriched TEMRA cells. The entry originates in a study of CD8 T cells in Susac syndrome. Across the whole study: Patients with Susac syndrome were, at the time of blood collection, therapy-naive, maintained on corticosteroids, or maintained on intravenous immunoglobulin alone.

The CDR3 has 17 amino acids. The V gene lost 5 bases and the J gene lost 0 bases, with 14 bases spanning the gap. Germline CDR1 reads SGHTA; CDR2 reads FQGNSA. This receptor was taken from a human donor with Susac syndrome. The chain couples TRBV7-2 to TRBJ1-6; D is ambiguous. The sample comprised CD4+ T cells from PBMCs. The CDR3 region is CASSQPMGFSYNSPLHF. CDR3 sequence (DNA): TGTGCCAGCAGCCAACCGATGGGGTTCTCCTATAATTCACCCCTCCACTTT.